The rows below give T cell receptor beta chains drawn from one sample of a study of T-cell memory formation after mild COVID-19. TCRdb reprocessed the 5' RACE reads with MiXCR, giving one entry per CDR3 protein. The data contain 350,000 to 400,000 distinct CDR3 sequences, roughly 20% of them singletons. Sequencing was done on a sample of PBMCs or a T cell subset sorted from them (not recorded which). The receptors were gathered from an adult woman who had mild COVID-19 (a few samples of this study predate the infection). Cell type and time point are not known. The CDR3 runs from the conserved cysteine through the conserved F or W. Each record gives: clone size, J gene, V gene, D gene, CDR3 protein, CDR3 DNA. The D gene is left open where the match is weak. Clone size is not always given. Where it is, it says once, few, many or a class for expanded clones.

few TRBJ2-5 TRBV7-6 . CASSLSMIGGGSGTQYF TGTGCCAGCAGCTTATCTATGATCGGCGGCGGCTCAGGGACCCAGTACTTC
few TRBJ1-5 TRBV3-1 . CASSQDQVGQPQHF TGTGCCAGCAGCCAAGATCAGGTCGGGCAGCCCCAGCATTTT
many TRBJ1-1 TRBV7-6 . CASSLAAADKNTEAFF TGTGCCAGCAGCTTAGCAGCGGCGGACAAGAACACTGAAGCTTTCTTT
. TRBJ2-7 TRBV9 TRBD2 CASSTGTSGSYEQYF TGTGCCAGCAGCACCGGGACTAGCGGGAGCTACGAGCAGTACTTC
. TRBJ2-2 TRBV6-2/TRBV6-3 TRBD2 CASSLAGVTGELFF TGTGCCAGCAGTTTAGCGGGAGTCACCGGGGAGCTGTTTTTT
. TRBJ1-3 TRBV12-3/TRBV12-4 . CASSLELRGSSGNTIYF TGTGCCAGCAGTTTAGAATTGAGGGGGAGCTCTGGAAACACCATATATTTT
few TRBJ1-2 TRBV5-1 . CASSPYTGWIYGYTF TGCGCCAGCAGCCCATACACGGGGTGGATCTATGGCTACACCTTC
. TRBJ2-3 TRBV3-1 TRBD1 CASSPDRPRRQYF TGTGCCAGCAGCCCGGACAGGCCGCGCCGGCAGTATTTT
. TRBJ2-1 TRBV2 . CASKAGESSYNEQFF TGTGCCAGCAAGGCGGGCGAGAGCTCCTACAATGAGCAGTTCTTC
few TRBJ2-6 TRBV12-3/TRBV12-4 . CAVQPGANVLTF TGTGCCGTCCAACCTGGGGCCAACGTCCTGACTTTC
. TRBJ1-1 TRBV2 . CASSDRFMNTEAFF TGTGCCAGCAGTGACAGGTTTATGAACACTGAAGCTTTCTTT
. TRBJ1-5 TRBV15 . CATSTWGNQPQHF TGTGCCACCAGTACTTGGGGAAATCAGCCCCAGCATTTT
. TRBJ1-5 TRBV6-1 . CASSVSAVRQPQHF TGTGCCAGCAGTGTCAGCGCGGTCCGTCAGCCCCAGCATTTT
. TRBJ2-7 TRBV5-1 . CASSLAGNFYEQYF TGCGCCAGCAGCTTGGCCGGGAATTTCTACGAGCAGTACTTC
few TRBJ2-7 TRBV7-3 TRBD1 CASSLGRGPYEQYF TGTGCCAGCAGCTTGGGCAGGGGGCCCTACGAGCAGTACTTC
few TRBJ2-2 TRBV4-1 . CASSARLVAGELFF TGCGCCAGCAGCGCCCGACTAGTCGCCGGGGAGCTGTTTTTT
few TRBJ2-1 TRBV19 . CASSIVLNSYNEQFF TGTGCCAGTAGTATAGTACTAAACTCCTACAATGAGCAGTTCTTC
. TRBJ2-3 TRBV5-1 . CASKADLWGASTDTQYF TGCGCCAGCAAGGCTGACCTTTGGGGGGCCAGCACAGATACGCAGTATTTT
. TRBJ1-5 TRBV5-1 . CASRDINSNQPQHF TGCGCCAGCAGGGACATTAATAGCAATCAGCCCCAGCATTTT
few TRBJ1-5 TRBV19 . CASSIPDQPQHF TGTGCCAGTAGTATTCCCGATCAGCCCCAGCATTTT
few TRBJ2-7 TRBV18 TRBD1 CASSPPLQGVDEQYF TGTGCCAGCTCACCACCCCTACAGGGGGTCGACGAGCAGTACTTC
. TRBJ1-4 TRBV15 . CATSRATREGEKLFF TGTGCCACCAGCAGAGCGACCAGGGAGGGTGAAAAACTGTTTTTT
few TRBJ2-7 TRBV7-9 . CASSPTDRWPYEQYF TGTGCCAGCAGCCCCACGGACAGATGGCCCTACGAGCAGTACTTC
. TRBJ2-1 TRBV6-2/TRBV6-3 . CASSSGGYEQFF TGTGCCAGCAGTTCTGGAGGCTATGAGCAGTTCTTC
few TRBJ2-5 TRBV9 TRBD2 CASSGGLAPQETQYF TGTGCCAGCAGCGGGGGACTAGCACCGCAAGAGACCCAGTACTTC
once TRBJ2-3 TRBV11-3 TRBD2 CASSHASGRVDTQYF TGTGCCAGCAGCCACGCTAGCGGGAGGGTGGATACGCAGTATTTT
few TRBJ2-2 TRBV7-8 TRBD1 CASSGDRITGELFF TGTGCCAGCAGCGGGGACAGGATAACCGGGGAGCTGTTTTTT
many TRBJ1-4 TRBV12-3/TRBV12-4 . CASSDFRGEKLFF TGTGCCAGCAGCGACTTCCGGGGGGAAAAACTGTTTTTT
. TRBJ1-1 TRBV7-7 TRBD1 CASSVDRGTEAFF TGTGCCAGCAGCGTGGACAGGGGCACTGAAGCTTTCTTT
. TRBJ2-7 TRBV7-3 . CASSMSQGGEQYF TGTGCCAGCAGCATGTCACAGGGAGGGGAGCAGTACTTC
. TRBJ2-5 TRBV5-5 . CASRASEETQYF TGTGCCAGCAGGGCGTCCGAGGAGACCCAGTACTTC
. TRBJ1-1 TRBV12-3/TRBV12-4 . CASSLDPSRGTEAFF TGTGCCAGCAGTTTAGACCCTTCTCGGGGGACTGAAGCTTTCTTT
few TRBJ1-2 TRBV20-1 . CSARDAFSEANYGYTF TGCAGTGCTAGAGATGCATTTAGTGAAGCTAACTATGGCTACACCTTC